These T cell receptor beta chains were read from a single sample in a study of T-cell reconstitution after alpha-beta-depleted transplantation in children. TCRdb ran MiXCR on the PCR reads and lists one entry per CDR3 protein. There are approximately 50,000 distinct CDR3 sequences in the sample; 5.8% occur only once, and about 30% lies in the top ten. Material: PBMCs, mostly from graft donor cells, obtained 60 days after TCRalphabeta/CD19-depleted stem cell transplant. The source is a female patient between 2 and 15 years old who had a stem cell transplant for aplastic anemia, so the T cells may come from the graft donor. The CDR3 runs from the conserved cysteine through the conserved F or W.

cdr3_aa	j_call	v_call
CSARWDHRSNQPQHF	TRBJ1-5	TRBV20-1
CASSASYEGELFF	TRBJ2-2	TRBV6-1
CASSYSKRGLYNEQFF	TRBJ2-1	TRBV6-2/TRBV6-3
CASSEALGRRSDTQYF	TRBJ2-3	TRBV2
CASSFGLGGGGLSYNEQFF	TRBJ2-1	TRBV12-3/TRBV12-4
CASSSQGPSTDTQYF	TRBJ2-3	TRBV5-5
CASSQVGGSGSVTETQYF	TRBJ2-5	TRBV4-1
CASSLSPLSGEQFF	TRBJ2-1	TRBV28
CASSLGDGGTKRTQYF	TRBJ2-5	TRBV11-1
CADRTVGGTDTQYF	TRBJ2-3	TRBV10-1
CASTPSGREYEQYF	TRBJ2-7	TRBV6-5
CASSQWDTSRAKNIQYF	TRBJ2-4	TRBV14
CASETVSNQPQHF	TRBJ1-5	TRBV6-6
CASSLPGTASLYGYTF	TRBJ1-2	TRBV13
CASSFWGVGLEQYF	TRBJ2-7	TRBV7-9
CASSLAGTGREKLFF	TRBJ1-4	TRBV18
CASSTGPGANVLTF	TRBJ2-6	TRBV6-5
CATSDNTQGLGQPQHF	TRBJ1-5	TRBV24-1
CASSAGLAKNIQYF	TRBJ2-4	TRBV5-1
CASTLDRGPDGELFF	TRBJ2-2	TRBV10-2
CASSLGRTATGHGYTF	TRBJ1-2	TRBV5-1
CASSQVLGPPTHNEQFF	TRBJ2-1	TRBV3-1